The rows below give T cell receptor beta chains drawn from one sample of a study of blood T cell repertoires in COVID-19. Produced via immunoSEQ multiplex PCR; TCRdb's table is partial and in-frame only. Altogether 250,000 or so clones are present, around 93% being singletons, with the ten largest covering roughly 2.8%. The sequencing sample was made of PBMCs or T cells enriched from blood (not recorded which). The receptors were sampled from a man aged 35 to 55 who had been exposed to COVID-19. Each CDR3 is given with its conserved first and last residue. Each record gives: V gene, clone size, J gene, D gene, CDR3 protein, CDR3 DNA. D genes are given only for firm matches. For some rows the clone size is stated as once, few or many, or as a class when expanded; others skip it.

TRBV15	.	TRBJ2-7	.	CATSRDLPSSYEQYF	TGTGCCACCAGCAGAGATTTACCTAGCTCCTACGAGCAGTACTTC
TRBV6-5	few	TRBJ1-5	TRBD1	CASSSDRGINQPQHF	TGTGCCAGCAGTTCGGACAGGGGGATAAATCAGCCCCAGCATTTT
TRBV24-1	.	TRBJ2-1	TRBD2	CATSGPGTSGTSGRTSSYNEQFF	TGTGCCACCAGTGGTCCCGGGACATCCGGGACTAGCGGGAGGACAAGCTCCTACAATGAGCAGTTCTTC
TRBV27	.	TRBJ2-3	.	CASSHGTGSTDTQYF	TGTGCCAGCAGTCACGGGACTGGGAGCACAGATACGCAGTATTTT
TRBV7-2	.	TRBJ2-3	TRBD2	CASSPLAGGTDTQYF	TGTGCCAGCAGCCCACTAGCGGGAGGCACAGATACGCAGTATTTT
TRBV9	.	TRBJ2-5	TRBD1	CASSQGGQQETQYF	TGTGCCAGCAGCCAAGGGGGACAGCAAGAGACCCAGTACTTC
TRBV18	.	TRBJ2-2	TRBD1	CASSRGTANTGELFF	TGTGCCAGCTCACGTGGGACAGCGAACACCGGGGAGCTGTTTTTT
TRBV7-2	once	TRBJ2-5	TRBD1	CASSLSGTGGGETQYF	TGTGCCAGCAGCCTAAGCGGGACAGGGGGCGGTGAGACCCAGTACTTC
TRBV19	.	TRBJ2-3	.	CASSGVADTQYF	TGTGCCAGTAGTGGAGTGGCAGATACGCAGTATTTT
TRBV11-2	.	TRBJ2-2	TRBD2	CASSLPPAGGTGELFF	TGTGCCAGCAGCTTACCGCCAGCGGGAGGTACCGGGGAGCTGTTTTTT
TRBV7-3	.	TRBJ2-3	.	CASSAGPTDTQYF	TGTGCCAGCAGCGCGGGACCCACAGATACGCAGTATTTT
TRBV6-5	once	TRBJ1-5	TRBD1	CASRVQGSSNQPQHF	TGTGCCAGCAGAGTACAGGGGTCGAGCAATCAGCCCCAGCATTTT
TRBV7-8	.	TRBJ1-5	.	CASSPVATPNQPQHF	TGTGCCAGCAGCCCCGTAGCGACGCCGAATCAGCCCCAGCATTTT
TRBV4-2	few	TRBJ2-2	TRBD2	CASSQDTSGSYTGELFF	TGTGCCAGCAGCCAAGATACTAGCGGGAGTTACACCGGGGAGCTGTTTTTT
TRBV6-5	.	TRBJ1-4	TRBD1	CASSYRGGDEKLFF	TGTGCCAGCAGCTACAGGGGGGGGGATGAAAAACTGTTTTTT
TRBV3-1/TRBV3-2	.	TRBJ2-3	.	CASSPRPLDSQDTQYF	TGTGCCAGCAGCCCCCGCCCCTTAGACTCCCAGGATACGCAGTATTTT
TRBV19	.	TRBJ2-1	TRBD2	CASTLAGVYNEQFF	TGTGCCAGTACCCTAGCGGGAGTTTACAATGAGCAGTTCTTC
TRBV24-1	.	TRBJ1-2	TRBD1	CATSDLDRGAGLNLLRFNYGYTF	TGTGCCACCAGTGATTTGGACAGGGGAGCGGGTCTAAATCTCCTTCGCTTTAACTATGGCTACACCTTC
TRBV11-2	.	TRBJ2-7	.	CASSTSQGTTYEQYF	TGTGCCAGCAGCACAAGTCAGGGGACAACCTACGAGCAGTACTTC
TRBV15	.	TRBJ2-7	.	CATSRDTGIYEQYF	TGTGCCACCAGCAGAGATACAGGGATCTACGAGCAGTACTTC
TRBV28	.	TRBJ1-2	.	CASSGGGYGYTF	TGTGCCAGCAGTGGAGGTGGCTATGGCTACACCTTC
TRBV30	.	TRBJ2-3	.	CAWSRTVSTDTQYF	TGTGCCTGGAGTCGGACAGTCAGCACAGATACGCAGTATTTT
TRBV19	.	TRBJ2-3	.	CASSFSGNPTDTQYF	TGTGCCAGTAGTTTCTCCGGGAACCCCACAGATACGCAGTATTTT
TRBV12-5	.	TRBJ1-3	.	CASGSMDTIYF	TGTGCTAGTGGTTCTATGGACACCATATATTTT
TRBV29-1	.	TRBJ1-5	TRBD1	CSVSQGGGNQPQHF	TGCAGCGTTAGCCAGGGGGGTGGGAATCAGCCCCAGCATTTT
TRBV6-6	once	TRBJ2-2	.	CASSYSSDTGELFF	TGTGCCAGCAGTTACTCTAGCGACACCGGGGAGCTGTTTTTT
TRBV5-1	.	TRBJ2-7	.	CASSLIRTENYEQYF	TGCGCCAGCAGCTTGATAAGGACAGAGAACTACGAGCAGTACTTC
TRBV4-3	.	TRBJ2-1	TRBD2	CASSQDPSGGPYNEQFF	TGCGCCAGCAGCCAAGATCCTAGCGGGGGTCCCTACAATGAGCAGTTCTTC
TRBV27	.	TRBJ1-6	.	CASSLVALNSPLHF	TGTGCCAGCAGCCTTGTGGCCCTGAATTCACCCCTCCACTTT
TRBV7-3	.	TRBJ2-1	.	CASSLGGGGYNEQFF	TGTGCCAGCAGCTTAGGGGGCGGTGGGTACAATGAGCAGTTCTTC
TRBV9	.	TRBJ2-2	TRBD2	CASSESGANTGELFF	TGTGCCAGCAGCGAAAGCGGGGCGAACACCGGGGAGCTGTTTTTT
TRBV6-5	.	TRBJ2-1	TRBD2	CASSQSSGSNNEQFF	TGTGCCAGCAGTCAATCTAGCGGAAGCAACAATGAGCAGTTCTTC
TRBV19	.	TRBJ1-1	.	CASSIVTGNTEAFF	TGTGCCAGTAGTATAGTGACAGGTAACACTGAAGCTTTCTTT
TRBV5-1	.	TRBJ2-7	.	CASSANGGAYEQYF	TGCGCCAGCAGCGCCAATGGAGGGGCGTACGAGCAGTACTTC
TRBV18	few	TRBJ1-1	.	CASSPSRSTEAFF	TGTGCCAGCTCACCATCTCGGAGCACTGAAGCTTTCTTT
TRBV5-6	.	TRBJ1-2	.	CASSFQGIYGYTF	TGTGCCAGCAGTTTCCAGGGAATCTATGGCTACACCTTC
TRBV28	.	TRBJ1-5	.	CASRLGVNQPQHF	TGTGCCAGCAGGTTGGGCGTCAATCAGCCCCAGCATTTT
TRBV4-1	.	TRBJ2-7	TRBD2	CASSHPWSGLADEQYF	TGCGCCAGCAGCCACCCCTGGAGTGGACTAGCCGACGAGCAGTACTTC
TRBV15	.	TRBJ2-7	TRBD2	CATSSWSSGRYYEQYF	TGTGCCACCAGCAGTTGGAGTAGCGGGAGGTATTACGAGCAGTACTTC
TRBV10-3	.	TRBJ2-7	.	CAIQGSSYEQYF	TGTGCCATCCAGGGATCCTCCTACGAGCAGTACTTC
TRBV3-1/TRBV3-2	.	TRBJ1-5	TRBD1	CASSYGQGNQPQHF	TGTGCCAGCAGCTACGGACAGGGTAATCAGCCCCAGCATTTT
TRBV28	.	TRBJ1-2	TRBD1	CASQRLGDRGADGYTF	TGTGCCAGTCAACGGTTGGGGGACAGGGGAGCCGATGGCTACACCTTC
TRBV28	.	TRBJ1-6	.	CASSLDSSSYNSPLHF	TGTGCCAGCAGCCTGGACTCGAGCTCCTATAATTCACCCCTCCACTTT
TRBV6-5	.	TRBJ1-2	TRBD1	CASRSGGADYGYTF	TGTGCCAGCAGATCAGGGGGCGCGGACTATGGCTACACCTTC
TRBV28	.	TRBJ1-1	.	CASSFETWRAVMNTEAFF	TGTGCCAGCAGTTTCGAAACCTGGAGGGCAGTCATGAACACTGAAGCTTTCTTT
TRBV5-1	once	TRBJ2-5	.	CASSLADRARGETQYF	TGCGCCAGCAGCTTGGCCGATAGGGCCCGGGGGGAGACCCAGTACTTC
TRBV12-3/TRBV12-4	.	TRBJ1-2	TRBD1	CASNLQGSSGYTF	TGTGCCAGCAATTTACAGGGGAGTAGTGGCTACACCTTC
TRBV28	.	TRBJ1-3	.	CASSPGRLSGNTIYF	TGTGCCAGCAGCCCAGGGAGGCTTTCTGGAAACACCATATATTTT
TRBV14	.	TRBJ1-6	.	CASSQEYRINSPLHF	TGTGCCAGCAGCCAAGAATACAGAATTAATTCACCCCTCCACTTT
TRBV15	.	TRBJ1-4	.	CATSRDLGTINEKLFF	TGTGCCACCAGCAGAGATCTGGGGACAATTAATGAAAAACTGTTTTTT
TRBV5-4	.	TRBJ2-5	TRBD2	CASSPHPASGGETQYF	TGTGCCAGCAGCCCACACCCGGCTAGCGGGGGAGAGACCCAGTACTTC
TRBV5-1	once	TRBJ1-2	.	CASSSQRGGYTF	TGCGCCAGCAGCTCCCAAAGGGGTGGCTACACCTTC
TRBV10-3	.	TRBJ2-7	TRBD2	CAISENLSGKSSYEQYF	TGTGCCATCAGTGAAAATCTTAGCGGGAAAAGCTCCTACGAGCAGTACTTC
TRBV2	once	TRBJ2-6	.	CASSARRSPGFGANVLTF	TGTGCCAGCAGTGCGCGGAGGTCACCTGGCTTTGGGGCCAACGTCCTGACTTTC
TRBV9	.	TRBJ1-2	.	CASSPRARTDYGYTF	TGTGCCAGCAGCCCCAGGGCCCGGACAGACTATGGCTACACCTTC
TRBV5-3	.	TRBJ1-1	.	CARRDGLGKGTEAFF	TGTGCCAGAAGGGACGGACTGGGAAAAGGCACTGAAGCTTTCTTT
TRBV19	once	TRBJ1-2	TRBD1	CASSAIDRDDGYTF	TGTGCCAGTAGTGCAATTGACAGGGATGATGGCTACACCTTC
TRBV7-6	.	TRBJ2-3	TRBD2	CASSPRLAGSTDTQYF	TGTGCCAGCAGCCCCAGACTAGCGGGGAGCACAGATACGCAGTATTTT
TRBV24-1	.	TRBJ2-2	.	CATSAQRDTGELFF	TGTGCCACCAGTGCGCAGCGGGACACCGGGGAGCTGTTTTTT
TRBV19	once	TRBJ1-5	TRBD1	CASSIVSRDSNQPQHF	TGTGCCAGTAGTATAGTCAGTAGGGACAGTAATCAGCCCCAGCATTTT